This TCR beta chain emerged from a study of early T cells in non-severe SARS-CoV-2 infection. Study-wide background: Bulk RNA taken from unsorted whole blood was sequenced, leaving chains unpaired. General study results and limits: VDJdb-based matching was biased toward anti-spike CD8 responses and missed private and CD4 specificities.

TCRdb passed the 5' RACE reads through MiXCR, listing each CDR3 protein once. The sample consists of tens of thousands of distinct CDR3 sequences, more than 8.5% of them appearing once. CDR1 is SQVTM, CDR2 ANQGSEA, per germline. V lost 4 bases and J 5 bases, leaving 11 bases between the germline ends. The length of the CDR3 is 12 residues. As for this clonotype: Its specificity is unknown.

The sample comprised whole blood. The J gene is TRBJ1-2, the V gene TRBV29-1, with D uncertain. The receptor's source is an adult who was a healthcare worker with PCR-confirmed SARS-CoV-2 infection or an uninfected control (not recorded which). The DNA of the CDR3 is TGCAGCGTTGTGTGGACGCAGTATGGCTACACCTTC. Residues: CSVVWTQYGYTF.